What follows are 6 T cell receptor beta chains derived from one specimen sequenced in a study of shared clonotypes between healthy human individuals. The method was immunoSEQ multiplex PCR; TCRdb's version includes in-frame clones alone and lacks a portion of them. The sample lists approximately 2.5 million clones; 93% were seen once. Sequencing was carried out using naive CD4+ T cells from PBMCs. Subset meaning: CD45RA+ positively selected. Receptor source: a man in his late teens or twenties in good health. Some clones in this sample may be carry-over from other donors' samples.

The chain links TRBV7-2 to TRBJ2-7, with 11 bases fitting TRBD1. CDR3 length equals 15 residues. CDR1 is SGHTA and CDR2 is FQGNSA in the germline V gene. J gave up 4 bases and V 5 bases, and 7 bases lay outside the gene matches. The CDR3 region has the DNA TGTGCCAGCAGCCCCCGGACAGGGGGCATTTACGAGCAGTACTTC. Its translation: CASSPRTGGIYEQYF.

V is TRBV5-1 and J is TRBJ1-3, with D perhaps matching TRBD1 (6 bases). V was cut by 1 base and J by 0 bases, with 26 bases left in between. The germline gives CDR1 SGHRS, CDR2 YFSETQ. The CDR3 runs to 21 residues. The CDR3 region is CASSLTVVGFTGLSSGNTIYF. DNA of the CDR3: TGCGCCAGCAGCTTGACGGTTGTTGGGTTTACAGGGTTAAGCTCTGGAAACACCATATATTTT. Looking up the rest from reference TRBV5-1 and TRBJ1-3 gives the full variable domain: KAGVTQTPRYLIKTRGQQVTLSCSPISGHRSVSWYQQTPGQGLQFLFEYFSETQRNKGNFPGRFSGRQFSNSRSEMNVSTLELGDSALYLCASSLTVVGFTGLSSGNTIYFGEGSWLTVV.

This chain uses TRBV2 with TRBJ2-1, with 11 positions matching TRBD2. CDR3 length: 16 amino acids. Trimming cost V 4 bases and J 9 bases; bases outside gene matches: 11. Germline V lookup: CDR1 SNHLY, CDR2 FYNNEI. CDR3 DNA: TGTGCCAGCAGTGGTGTACTAGCGGGAGAGCTGGGTGAGCAGTTCTTC. This encodes CASSGVLAGELGEQFF.

Comment on this clone: The sample contains more than one DNA sequence encoding this CDR3. The chain recombines TRBV29-1 with TRBJ2-5, with 11 bases lining up with TRBD2. The V gene's germline CDR1 is SQVTM and CDR2 ANQGSEA. V gave up 6 bases and J gave up 3 bases; unmatched junction bases: 0. The CDR3 is 12 residues long. CDR3 in DNA: TGCAGCGTGGGACTAGCGGAAGAGACCCAGTACTTC. Translated: CSVGLAEETQYF.

The chain carries TRBV7-9 and TRBJ2-3, with D perhaps given as TRBD1 or TRBD2 (5 bases each). Germline V CDR1 and CDR2: SEHNR, FQNEAQ (reference sequence). The CDR3 spans 13 residues. V was cut by 7 bases and J by 3 bases, with 11 bases left in between. The CDR3 DNA sequence: TGTGCCAGCACCCGGGGCGGGACAGATACGCAGTATTTT. Amino acids: CASTRGGTDTQYF.

The CDR3 region is CSVASWGATGELFF. DNA of the CDR3: TGCAGCGTTGCCTCCTGGGGGGCCACCGGGGAGCTGTTTTTT. The genes are TRBV29-1 and TRBJ2-2, with D perhaps being TRBD1 or TRBD2 (6 bases each). The CDR3 is 14 residues long. The germline V and J ends were trimmed by 4 bases and 4 bases, with 13 bases remaining between them. Germline V gene lookup returns CDR1 SQVTM and CDR2 ANQGSEA.